This T cell receptor beta chain derives from a study of CD8 T cells in ankylosing spondylitis. This clonotype was seen at least ten times. Its antigen is not known. CDR3 length: 15 residues. With 5 bases clipped from V and 4 bases from J, the junction kept 7 bases outside the gene matches. CDR1 is MNHEY, CDR2 SMNVEV, per germline (reference sequence). Study results and limitations: Disease-linked clones bore a CD8+ phenotype, appearing relatively rarely in peripheral blood. Earlier literature documents some of the motif variants in reactive arthritis synovial fluid and blood. Eight or nine highly homologous variants made up a TCR beta motif that seemed to typify ankylosing spondylitis blood.

5'-RACE, quantitative and with molecular barcodes, yielded the TCR beta libraries. Each CDR3 protein gets one entry after TCRdb re-called the 5' RACE reads with MiXCR. This table has around 230,000 distinct CDR3 sequences, roughly 8.2% appearing once. V is TRBV27 and J is TRBJ1-2; the match to TRBD1 covers 10 bases. This TCR was sampled from a female donor with ankylosing spondylitis or in good health (not recorded which). Sequencing was carried out using blood, either unsorted or a sorted T cell fraction (not recorded which). The CDR3 here is CASSLRRDRGYGYTF. As DNA, the CDR3 is TGTGCCAGCAGTCTCCGACGGGACAGGGGCTATGGCTACACCTTC.